This passage covers 21 T cell receptor beta chains from one sample sequenced in a study of early T cells in non-severe SARS-CoV-2 infection (dated by TCRdb to 2020 to 2022). The method was 5' RACE. Sequencing used a NextSeq 500. TCRdb reanalyzed the raw reads on its own, using fastp at Q25 for trimming and MiXCR for clone calling, and kept in-frame beta chains. Rows with a matching CDR3 protein are joined into one entry that keeps the most common DNA and genes. The sample table lists around 27,000 distinct CDR3 sequences, 3% to 4% of them with a count of one. The ten largest clones add up to more than 6.5% of the sample. Sequenced sample: whole blood. These receptors were taken from an adult who was a healthcare worker with PCR-confirmed SARS-CoV-2 infection or an uninfected control (not recorded which).

This clonotype was counted at least ten times. The genes are TRBV11-2 and TRBJ2-5, with TRBD2 matching over 9 bases. This CDR3 has 17 residues. Germline loops: CDR1 SGHAT, CDR2 FQNNGV. V was clipped by 5 bases and J by 4 bases; unmatched bases: 14. CDR3 coding DNA: TGTGCCAGCAGCCCCCACCTCCCAGCGGGAGGAAGAGAGACCCAGTACTTC. It is translated as CASSPHLPAGGRETQYF.

This clonotype has ten or more counts. The chain combines TRBV7-8 with TRBJ2-7; 9 bases fit TRBD2. Germline assignment: CDR1 SGHVS and CDR2 FQNEAQ. Losses at the gene ends were 0 bases for V and 4 bases for J; bases not matched to a gene: 13. This CDR3 has 18 amino acids. The CDR3 DNA sequence: TGTGCCAGCAGCTTAGCGGTGACTAGCGGAGGATTGGGTTACGAGCAGTACTTC. As protein: CASSLAVTSGGLGYEQYF.

V is TRBV5-1 and J is TRBJ2-1; 8 nucleotides agree with TRBD2. Germline lookup yields CDR1 SGHRS and CDR2 YFSETQ. The CDR3 is 15 residues long. After removal of 4 bases from V and 8 bases from J, the junction contained 11 bases not matched to a gene. The CDR3, as DNA: TGCGCCAGCAGCCCCGCCGCGGGAGGATGGGATGAGCAGTTCTTC. Encoded protein: CASSPAAGGWDEQFF.

This clonotype was seen repeatedly, ten times or more. CDR3 sequence reads: CASSRPVSDIDYGYTF. CDR3 coding DNA: TGTGCCAGCAGCCGTCCAGTTTCGGATATTGACTATGGCTACACCTTC. V and J are TRBV13 and TRBJ1-2; D unclear. Germline lookup yields CDR1 PRHDT and CDR2 FYEKMQ (reference sequence). CDR3 length: 16 amino acids. V was trimmed by 5 bases and J by 3 bases, leaving 19 bases between them.

This clonotype was seen ten or more times. The chain links TRBV5-1 to TRBJ2-4; TRBD2 aligns across 10 bases. There are 17 residues in the CDR3. The V segment lost 3 bases and the J segment 3 bases; nucleotides outside the gene matches: 9. Germline V gene data show CDR1 as SGHRS and CDR2 as YFSETQ. CDR3 region: CASSSHGLAAIKNIQYF. DNA for the CDR3: TGCGCCAGCAGCTCGCATGGACTAGCGGCTATCAAAAACATTCAGTACTTC.

This clonotype was recorded many times. The gene calls are TRBV7-9 and TRBJ2-1; D is possibly TRBD1 (6 bases). Trimming took off 4 bases at V and 0 bases at J, with 10 bases between the two ends. Germline lookup yields CDR1 SEHNR and CDR2 FQNEAQ (reference sequence). The CDR3 is 15 amino acids. This CDR3 is CASSSGVVSYNEQFF. CDR3 bases: TGTGCCAGCAGCTCAGGGGTCGTCTCCTACAATGAGCAGTTCTTC.

With respect to this clonotype: A much bigger clone sits one base away, suggesting this may be a read error. The chain employs TRBV25-1 and TRBJ1-2; D unclear. Germline-derived CDR1 and CDR2 are MGHDK and SYGVNS. Between the trimmed V and J ends, which lost 0 bases and 8 bases, there was a span of 19 bases. CDR3 length equals 16 residues. The CDR3 reads CASSEYLEREDIGYTF. DNA for the CDR3: TGTGCCAGCAGTGAATACTTGGAGAGGGAAGATATCGGCTACACCTTC.

This clonotype was found many times. This chain joins TRBV5-6 and TRBJ2-1; TRBD2 matches at 12 bases. The CDR3 is 16 amino acids. Germline lookup yields CDR1 SGHDT and CDR2 YYEEEE. Unmatched junction bases numbered 6, after V lost 0 bases and J lost 8 bases. CDR3 coding DNA: TGTGCCAGCAGCTTGGCGCTAGCGGGAGGGAAGTATGAGCAGTTCTTC. Protein product: CASSLALAGGKYEQFF.

Concerning this clonotype itself: Just one base apart from a much larger clone, this may be a read error. This sequence joins TRBV28 and TRBJ1-6, with no clear D. This CDR3 has 14 residues. V was trimmed by 6 bases and J by 7 bases, leaving 13 bases between them. The germline V gene encodes CDR1 MDHEN and CDR2 SYDVKM. CDR3 DNA: TGTGCCAGCAGCCTTATAGGGAGGAATTCACCCCTCCACTTT. Translating it yields CASSLIGRNSPLHF.

This clonotype was recorded at least ten times. The chain uses TRBV11-1 and TRBJ2-1; 8 bases align to TRBD1. The J segment lost 8 bases and the V segment lost 7 bases, leaving 10 bases of the junction unmatched. CDR1 is SGHAT, CDR2 FQDESV, per germline (reference sequence). This CDR3 spans 14 amino acids. The chain's CDR3 is CASIGTGRMDEQFF. CDR3 nucleotide sequence: TGTGCCAGCATCGGGACAGGTCGTATGGATGAGCAGTTCTTC.

There are many counts of this clonotype. The V gene is TRBV12-3 or TRBV12-4, the J gene TRBJ2-4; D gene uncertain. V lost 5 bases, J lost 0 bases, and 11 bases lay in between. The CDR3 spans 15 residues. The CDR3 DNA reads TGTGCCAGCAGTCCCCAAAGTCTAGCCAAAAACATTCAGTACTTC. Translation: CASSPQSLAKNIQYF.

This rearrangement joins TRBV5-1 to TRBJ1-2; no clear D gene. This CDR3 is 14 amino acids long. Germline V gives CDR1 SGHRS, CDR2 YFSETQ. The V end was cut by 3 bases, the J end by 1 base, with 10 bases between. This CDR3 reads CASSSLDGNYGYTF. CDR3 nucleotide sequence: TGCGCCAGCAGCTCGCTGGACGGTAACTATGGCTACACCTTC.

There are many counts of this clonotype. The chain recombines TRBV7-3 with TRBJ2-3, with D hard to call. The germline V gene has CDR1 SGHTA and CDR2 FQGTGA. Trimming removed 1 base at V and 4 bases at J, with 3 bases between. This CDR3 contains 12 residues. The CDR3, as DNA: TGTGCCAGCAGCTTAAGCGCAGATACGCAGTATTTT. It encodes CASSLSADTQYF.

This clonotype was counted between two and nine times. The chain joins TRBV13 to TRBJ2-4; D is ambiguous. Trimming removed 3 bases at V and 7 bases at J, with 10 bases between. There are 13 residues in the CDR3. Germline V gives CDR1 PRHDT, CDR2 FYEKMQ (reference sequence). CDR3 sequence reads: CASSFQDSNIQYF. The CDR3 bases are TGTGCCAGCAGCTTCCAGGATAGTAACATTCAGTACTTC.

There are many counts of this clonotype. The rearrangement uses TRBV29-1 and TRBJ2-1; TRBD2 matches at 9 bases. Germline CDR1 and CDR2: SQVTM and ANQGSEA. Trimming cost V 7 bases and J 8 bases; bases outside gene matches: 12. The CDR3 is made up of 14 amino acids. The CDR3, as DNA: TGCAGCGCTGAGGGCGGGAGGGCCGTGTATGAGCAGTTCTTC. Its protein product is CSAEGGRAVYEQFF.

This clonotype was detected many times. V gene TRBV20-1 combines with J gene TRBJ1-1; D call uncertain. Germline loops: CDR1 DFQATT, CDR2 SNEGSKA (reference sequence). Trimming stripped 4 bases from V and 1 base from J, with 4 bases between. The CDR3 is made up of 11 amino acids. The CDR3 DNA reads TGCAGTGCTAAGGGGAACACTGAAGCTTTCTTT. Translating it yields CSAKGNTEAFF.

This clonotype was counted at least ten times. V and J are TRBV19 and TRBJ1-1, with D tentatively TRBD1 (6 bases). This CDR3 spans 14 amino acids. Germline CDR1 reads LNHDA; CDR2 reads SQIVND (reference sequence). The ends were cut back, 5 bases at V and 4 bases at J, with 14 bases in the middle. The CDR3 nucleotides are TGTGCCAGTAGTGGATACAGGGCAGGCACTGAAGCTTTCTTT. It encodes CASSGYRAGTEAFF. Supplemented by reference TRBV19 and TRBJ1-1, the full variable domain reads DGGITQSPKYLFRKEGQNVTLSCEQNLNHDAMYWYRQDPGQGLRLIYYSQIVNDFQKGDIAEGYSVSREKKESFPLTVTSAQKNPTAFYLCASSGYRAGTEAFFGQGTRLTVV.

This clonotype was seen many times. This rearrangement joins TRBV7-9 to TRBJ2-5; TRBD1 matches 7 bases. V lost 0 bases to trimming and J lost 3 bases; unmatched junction nucleotides: 10. The CDR3 runs 17 residues. Looked up from germline, CDR1 is SEHNR and CDR2 is FQNEAQ (reference sequence). The CDR3 nucleotides read TGTGCCAGCAGCTTAGCTCAGATCGGGACAGACAAAGAGACCCAGTACTTC. Its protein is CASSLAQIGTDKETQYF.

Many counts were recorded for this clonotype. J is TRBJ2-2 and V is TRBV4-1; 8 nucleotides align to TRBD2. J was trimmed by 7 bases and V by 1 base; bases with no gene match: 5. From germline, CDR1 is MGHRA and CDR2 YSYEKL. The CDR3 runs to 15 residues. The CDR3 coding sequence is TGCGCCAGCAGCCAAGTCCTAGCGGGCGTCGGGGAGCTGTTTTTT. Residues: CASSQVLAGVGELFF.

The chain employs TRBV5-1 and TRBJ2-7; 10 bases match TRBD2. Germline V lookup: CDR1 SGHRS, CDR2 YFSETQ. The CDR3 has 14 residues. V gave up 7 bases and J gave up 1 base; unmatched junction bases: 5. CDR3 nucleotide sequence: TGCGCCAGCGGGGAGACTAGCGGGTCCTACGAGCAGTACTTC. This gives the protein CASGETSGSYEQYF.

This clonotype was counted at least ten times. The CDR3 reads CAWGQRTGAREAFF. The CDR3, as DNA: TGTGCCTGGGGGCAAAGGACAGGGGCGCGTGAAGCTTTCTTT. The rearrangement joins TRBV30 to TRBJ1-1, with 9 bases that match TRBD1. The J segment lost 7 bases and the V segment lost 5 bases, leaving 11 bases of the junction unmatched. Germline V lookup: CDR1 GTSNPN, CDR2 SVGIG (reference sequence). The CDR3 spans 14 residues.